One and the same sample provided the 31 T cell receptor beta chains below, sequenced in a study of blood T cells in healthy people across ages. A second about 7 to 12 cycle PCR used barcoded and J-beta primers. TCRdb called the 5' RACE reads again in MiXCR, with one record for every CDR3 protein. The sample records approximately 880,000 distinct CDR3 sequences, roughly 50% being singletons. The sequenced sample consisted of blood. The source of these receptors is a young man in good health.

The chain has TRBV27 and TRBJ1-4; D gene unclear. The CDR3 has 15 residues. Germline V lookup: CDR1 MNHEY, CDR2 SMNVEV (reference sequence). Trimming cost V 3 bases and J 0 bases, with 8 bases left between them. This CDR3 reads CASSFRPTTNEKLFF. Written as DNA, the CDR3 is TGTGCCAGCAGTTTCCGGCCAACAACTAATGAAAAACTGTTTTTT.

This clonotype was counted a few times. The J gene is TRBJ2-7, the V gene TRBV2, with TRBD1 identical over 7 bases. The CDR3 contains 14 residues. In germline, CDR1 is SNHLY, CDR2 FYNNEI. V shed 8 bases and J 5 bases; nucleotides not matched to a gene: 12. The CDR3 DNA sequence: TGTGCCAGCCAGGGACAGATTCGTTCCCACGAGCAGTACTTC. The encoded protein is CASQGQIRSHEQYF. Drawing the rest from reference TRBV2 and TRBJ2-7, the complete variable domain is EPEVTQTPSHQVTQMGQEVILRCVPISNHLYFYWYRQILGQKVEFLVSFYNNEISEKSEIFDDQFSVERPDGSNFTLKIRSTKLEDSAMYFCASQGQIRSHEQYFGPGTRLTVT.

This clonotype turned up a few times. The rearrangement links TRBV5-1 to TRBJ2-3; 7 bases fit TRBD1. The length of the CDR3 is 16 residues. Germline V gives CDR1 SGHRS, CDR2 YFSETQ. The V segment lost 5 bases and the J segment 5 bases; nucleotides outside the gene matches: 14. The CDR3 protein is CASSSSQRGLGDTQYF. CDR3 in DNA: TGCGCCAGCAGTTCTTCTCAGAGGGGGCTGGGAGATACGCAGTATTTT.

This clonotype was found a few times. The chain couples TRBV9 to TRBJ1-5, with D hard to call. This CDR3 region has 13 residues. CDR1 is SGDLS, CDR2 YYNGEE, per germline. V shed 1 base and J shed 1 base, with 3 bases lying between them. In DNA form, the CDR3 reads TGTGCCAGCAGCGTATGGAGCAATCAGCCCCAGCATTTT. It codes for CASSVWSNQPQHF. The whole variable domain, filled in from reference TRBV9 and TRBJ1-5, reads DSGVTQTPKHLITATGQRVTLRCSPRSGDLSVYWYQQSLDQGLQFLIQYYNGEERAKGNILERFSAQQFPDLHSELNLSSLELGDSALYFCASSVWSNQPQHFGDGTRLSIL.

As concerns this clonotype: This sequence may be a read error, since a much larger clone differs from it by one base. The chain uses TRBV12-3 or TRBV12-4 and TRBJ2-1; the D gene is possibly TRBD2 (6 bases). V lost 10 bases and J lost 7, with 17 bases in between. The CDR3 runs 13 residues. The CDR3 is CANSWEEGNEQFF. The DNA for the CDR3 is TGTGCCAACAGCTGGGAGGAGGGTAATGAGCAGTTCTTC.

The chain employs TRBV5-1 and TRBJ2-2, with D perhaps matching TRBD1 or TRBD2 (5 bases each). CDR3 length: 15 amino acids. Germline V gene sequence: CDR1 SGHRS, CDR2 YFSETQ. V was shortened by 4 bases and J by 4 bases, with 14 bases between the two germline ends. The DNA of the CDR3 is TGCGCCAGCAGCCCGGTCTTGGGGGTCACCGGGGAGCTGTTTTTT. The encoded protein is CASSPVLGVTGELFF.

Only a few counts were recorded for this clonotype. This chain connects TRBV10-3 to TRBJ1-5, with 8 bases lining up with TRBD1. Germline V gene lookup returns CDR1 ENHRY and CDR2 SYGVKD. The CDR3 sequence is 14 residues long. The junction had 2 bases not matched to a gene; V was cut back by 0 bases and J by 7 bases. The CDR3 coding sequence is TGTGCCATCAGTGAGTCTGGGACAGGACAGCCCCAGCATTTT. Amino acids: CAISESGTGQPQHF.

V and J are TRBV11-2 and TRBJ2-7, with a weak D call TRBD2 (7 bases). The DNA end lines up better with TRBJ2-5; the J call may be wrong. The CDR3 length is 14 residues. CDR1 is SGHAT and CDR2 is FQNNGV in the germline V gene. This chain's CDR3 is CASSLGGPLRTQYF. The CDR3 DNA follows: TGTGCCAGCAGCTTGGGGGGGCCTTTGCGGACCCAGTACTTC.

This clonotype was counted once. The V and J genes are TRBV25-1 and TRBJ2-1, with 8 nucleotides matching TRBD2. The J call may be wrong; the DNA end is better matched by TRBJ2-7. CDR3 size: 16 residues. Germline V gene data show CDR1 as MGHDK and CDR2 as SYGVNS. This CDR3 is CASSERGTAGDHEQYF. The CDR3 nucleotides read TGTGCCAGCAGTGAAAGGGGTACAGCGGGAGATCACGAGCAGTACTTC.

The V gene is TRBV6-2 or TRBV6-3, the J gene TRBJ2-7, with a weak D call TRBD1 (5 bases). V lost 7 bases to trimming and J lost 1 base, with 14 bases between them. The CDR3 is 14 amino acids. Germline V gene sequence: CDR1 MNHEY, CDR2 SVGEGT. The CDR3 region has the DNA TGTGCCAGCACCGCCCGACAGCCTTCCTACGAGCAGTACTTC. This translates into CASTARQPSYEQYF.

This clonotype was counted a few times. V gene TRBV12-1 combines with J gene TRBJ2-3; the table calls TRBD1, which could not be checked here. TRBV12-1 is flagged as a pseudogene. The CDR3 totals 16 residues. This chain's CDR3 is CASSFGRGVRTDTQYF. The CDR3 DNA reads as TGTGCCAGCAGCTTCGGCAGGGGGGTTAGGACAGATACGCAGTATTTT.

This clonotype was seen only a few times. The chain recombines TRBV7-2 with TRBJ2-7; no clear D gene. CDR3 length: 15 residues. V lost 5 bases and J 1 base, leaving 15 bases between the germline ends. Germline V lookup: CDR1 SGHTA, CDR2 FQGNSA. The CDR3 loop is CASSPRQPWSYEQYF. The CDR3 DNA reads as TGTGCCAGCAGCCCTCGTCAGCCCTGGTCCTACGAGCAGTACTTC.

This clonotype occurred a few times. CDR3 sequence reads: CASSQGLDSRGDSYEQYF. CDR3 in DNA: TGTGCCAGCAGCCAAGGGCTTGACAGCAGGGGGGACTCCTACGAGCAGTACTTC. The V and J genes are TRBV14 and TRBJ2-7; weak D call: TRBD1 (7 bases). The CDR3 length is 18 residues. Germline V gene lookup returns CDR1 SGHDN and CDR2 FVKESK. V lost 1 base and J lost 0, with 19 bases in between.

V and J are TRBV20-1 and TRBJ2-2; perhaps TRBD2 as D (5 bases). Germline values: CDR1 DFQATT, CDR2 SNEGSKA (reference sequence). Trimming shortened V by 2 bases and J by 1 base, and 8 bases separated the two germline ends. The CDR3 spans 14 residues. This CDR3 reads CSARSRGNTGELFF. The CDR3 region has the DNA TGCAGTGCTAGAAGTCGGGGGAACACCGGGGAGCTGTTTTTT.

This clonotype was detected a few times. The genes are TRBV18 and TRBJ2-3; D unclear. Germline V gene data show CDR1 as KGHSH and CDR2 as LQKENI. The CDR3 runs to 13 residues. Between the trimmed V and J ends, which lost 3 bases and 6 bases, there was a span of 10 bases. CDR3 loop: CASSPVQSDTQYF. In DNA, the CDR3 is TGTGCCAGCTCACCGGTTCAGTCTGATACGCAGTATTTT.

This clonotype was detected only a few times. This chain uses TRBV10-3 with TRBJ2-7, with 14 bases that match TRBD2. There are 17 residues in the CDR3. Trimming removed 0 bases from V and 3 bases from J; junction bases left unmatched: 4. The germline V gene encodes CDR1 ENHRY and CDR2 SYGVKD. CDR3 protein: CAISESGTSGGDYEQYF. The DNA for the CDR3 is TGTGCCATCAGTGAGTCGGGGACTAGCGGGGGAGACTACGAGCAGTACTTC.

The J gene is TRBJ2-1, the V gene TRBV10-3; D may match TRBD1 or TRBD2 (5 bases each). With 3 bases removed from V and 0 bases from J, the gap between germline ends came to 15 bases. Germline values: CDR1 ENHRY, CDR2 SYGVKD. This CDR3 contains 17 residues. The CDR3 reads CAISDRDGLSSYNEQFF. The CDR3 DNA reads TGTGCCATCAGTGACCGGGACGGGCTGAGCTCCTACAATGAGCAGTTCTTC.

This clonotype was observed a handful of times. The V gene is TRBV7-8, the J gene TRBJ2-3, with 10 bases matching TRBD2. Germline-derived CDR1 and CDR2 are SGHVS and FQNEAQ. The CDR3 loop spans 16 amino acids. J gave up 0 bases and V 5 bases, and 5 bases lay outside the gene matches. The CDR3 DNA reads as TGTGCCAGCAGCCCGACTAGCGGGTTTAGCACAGATACGCAGTATTTT. Protein: CASSPTSGFSTDTQYF.

This chain links TRBV27 with TRBJ1-1; D is ambiguous. Germline lookup yields CDR1 MNHEY and CDR2 SMNVEV (reference sequence). V was shortened by 5 bases and J by 3 bases, with 10 bases between the two germline ends. This CDR3 contains 13 residues. CDR3 coding DNA: TGTGCCAGCAGTCCGGACTGGTACACTGAAGCTTTCTTT. Its protein product is CASSPDWYTEAFF.

This clonotype was seen a few times. The chain couples TRBV9 to TRBJ2-7, with D hard to call. V lost 2 bases to trimming and J lost 5 bases, with 11 bases between them. CDR3 size: 13 residues. CDR1 is SGDLS, CDR2 YYNGEE, per germline. For the CDR3, the DNA is TGTGCCAGCAGCGTGACCCCAAAGGACGAGCAGTACTTC. Protein product: CASSVTPKDEQYF.

The rearrangement links TRBV7-2 to TRBJ1-5; D is ambiguous. This CDR3 is built from 14 residues. The ends were cut back, 9 bases at V and 4 bases at J, with 16 bases in the middle. CDR1 and CDR2 (germline): SGHTA, FQGNSA. The chain's CDR3 is CASSLGVRNQPQHF. The CDR3, as DNA: TGTGCCAGTAGTCTGGGAGTGAGGAATCAGCCCCAGCATTTT.

The genes are TRBV9 and TRBJ2-5, with D tentatively TRBD2 (5 bases). Germline V gene sequence: CDR1 SGDLS, CDR2 YYNGEE. Trimming stripped 0 bases from V and 1 base from J, with 10 bases between. The CDR3 extends over 15 amino acids. The CDR3 DNA sequence: TGTGCCAGCAGCGTAGCGGCCGGACTCCAAGAGACCCAGTACTTC. This gives the protein CASSVAAGLQETQYF.

V gene TRBV12-3 or TRBV12-4 combines with J gene TRBJ2-2; D is uncertain. This CDR3 has 15 amino acids. V lost 7 bases, J lost 2 bases, and 14 bases lay in between. The CDR3 spells CASIPSLLNTGELFF. CDR3 DNA sequence: TGTGCCAGCATCCCCAGCCTACTCAACACCGGGGAGCTGTTTTTT.

This chain links TRBV5-1 with TRBJ2-1; D gene uncertain. Between the trimmed V and J ends, which lost 5 bases and 6 bases, there was a span of 15 bases. CDR3 size: 14 residues. Per the germline V gene, CDR1 is SGHRS and CDR2 is YFSETQ. CDR3 sequence reads: CASSLAKEINEQFF. CDR3 sequence (DNA): TGCGCCAGCAGTCTTGCGAAAGAAATCAATGAGCAGTTCTTC.

The chain employs TRBV30 and TRBJ2-5, with 8 bases identical to TRBD1. The junction had 4 bases not matched to a gene; V was cut back by 2 bases and J by 5 bases. CDR1 GTSNPN and CDR2 SVGIG come from the germline V gene (reference sequence). The CDR3 loop spans 13 amino acids. CDR3 amino acids: CAWSRDRGETQYF. In DNA, the CDR3 is TGTGCCTGGAGTCGCGACAGGGGTGAGACCCAGTACTTC.

The chain uses TRBV27 and TRBJ1-1; 7 bases fit TRBD1. Germline lookup yields CDR1 MNHEY and CDR2 SMNVEV (reference sequence). This CDR3 is 18 amino acids long. Trimming at V came to 5 bases and at J to 0 bases, leaving 15 bases not matched to a gene. CDR3 nucleotides: TGTGCCAGCAGTCGCACCCCGCCGACAGGGTACATGAACACTGAAGCTTTCTTT. This gives the protein CASSRTPPTGYMNTEAFF.

The chain recombines TRBV21-1 with TRBJ2-7; the D call in the table, TRBD1, was not verified against the DNA. The end of the DNA aligns better with TRBJ2-4, so the J call may be wrong. TRBV21-1 is described as a pseudogene. CDR3 length: 16 amino acids. This CDR3 is CASSPGTPLAKSIQYF. Here the CDR3 DNA reads TGTGCCAGCAGCCCCGGGACACCACTAGCCAAAAGCATTCAGTACTTC.

This clonotype was counted many times. The rearrangement uses TRBV20-1 and TRBJ2-1, with D perhaps matching TRBD1 or TRBD2 (5 bases each). This CDR3 comprises 15 residues. Germline CDR1 and CDR2: DFQATT and SNEGSKA (reference sequence). V was pared by 0 bases and J by 1 base, with 10 bases between. CDR3 coding DNA: TGCAGTGCTAGAGACGGGACGGAGTCCTACAATGAGCAGTTCTTC. It translates to CSARDGTESYNEQFF.

This clonotype was counted between two and nine times. The CDR3 DNA follows: TGTGCCAGCAGTTACGACCTGATCTCCTACGAGCAGTACTTC. It specifies CASSYDLISYEQYF. The genes are TRBV6-2 or TRBV6-3 and TRBJ2-7; D gene ambiguous. The germline gives CDR1 MNHEY, CDR2 SVGEGT. Trimming stripped 2 bases from V and 0 bases from J, with 8 bases between. The CDR3 runs to 14 residues.

As to this clonotype: The junction differs from germline at one of its ends, possibly a read error. The chain carries TRBV7-2 and TRBJ2-1; D gene uncertain. This CDR3 spans 15 amino acids. Germline V lookup: CDR1 SGHTA, CDR2 FQGNSA. The CDR3 reads CASGLGVPSYNEQFF. Written as DNA, the CDR3 is TGTGCCAGCGGCTTAGGAGTCCCCTCCTACAATGAGCAGTTCTTC.

Only a few counts were recorded for this clonotype. This sequence joins TRBV12-3 or TRBV12-4 and TRBJ2-1; D assignment may be TRBD1 or TRBD2 (6 bases each). This CDR3 has 11 residues. The V end lost 5 bases, the J end lost 14 bases, and 13 bases lay between the germline ends. Written as DNA, the CDR3 is TGTGCCAGCAGTGAGGGGGGATTTAAGTTCTTC. As protein: CASSEGGFKFF.